These 15 T cell receptor beta chains originate from one sample sequenced in a study of a mutant IDH1 vaccine in newly diagnosed glioma. As to time point: week 35, safety follow-up. In the vaccine, a single dose held 300 ug of the mutant IDH1 20-mer peptide, along with topical imiquimod. The data were produced by immunoSEQ multiplex PCR, yet TCRdb's version contains in-frame clones alone and is incomplete. Among just over 65,000 clones listed, more than 70% were seen once. These TCRs' antigens remain unknown. Sequencing was performed on PBMCs, taken from a glioma patient whose treatment included an IDH1 peptide vaccine. Receptors originate from a man between 18 and 29 years old with glioma.

The rearrangement joins TRBV4-3 to TRBJ1-2, with TRBD1 matching over 7 bases. The CDR3 sequence is 15 residues long. Germline V gene sequence: CDR1 LGHNA, CDR2 YSLEER. After removal of 3 bases from V and 4 bases from J, the junction contained 8 bases not matched to a gene. CDR3 bases: TGCGCCAGCAGCCAGGAATTACAGGGGATCTATGGCTACACCTTC. Protein: CASSQELQGIYGYTF.

V is TRBV4-2 and J is TRBJ2-2; TRBD2 matches at 9 bases. J was trimmed by 8 bases and V by 0 bases; bases with no gene match: 16. CDR1 is LGHNA and CDR2 is YNFKEQ in the germline V gene. The CDR3 has 19 residues. In DNA, the CDR3 is TGTGCCAGCAGCCAAGAAGGCGGGCGGGGGGGCCGGTTCATTGGGGAGCTGTTTTTT. Translating it yields CASSQEGGRGGRFIGELFF.

The CDR3 loop is CASSALWGTGANVLTF. CDR3 nucleotides: TGTGCCAGCAGTGCCCTATGGGGAACTGGGGCCAACGTCCTGACTTTC. V usage is TRBV6-1 and J usage is TRBJ2-6; D call uncertain. The CDR3 consists of 16 residues. V was cut by 4 bases and J by 2 bases, with 12 bases left in between. In germline, CDR1 is MNHNS, CDR2 SASEGT.

Only one count was recorded for this clone. The chain has TRBV18 and TRBJ1-2; TRBD1 aligns across 7 bases. Trimming at V came to 2 bases and at J to 4 bases, leaving 7 bases not matched to a gene. The CDR3 has 15 residues. Per the germline V gene, CDR1 is KGHSH and CDR2 is LQKENI. This CDR3 reads CASSPNDRVGYGYTF. The CDR3 coding sequence is TGTGCCAGCTCACCAAACGACAGGGTGGGCTATGGCTACACCTTC.

This chain links TRBV5-4 with TRBJ2-4; a weak D match, TRBD2 (8 bases). V was shortened by 4 bases and J by 8 bases, with 22 bases between the two germline ends. Germline CDR1 and CDR2: SGHNT and YYREEE (reference sequence). The CDR3 totals 16 residues. CDR3: CASSQGGAGVGDIQYF. The CDR3 DNA reads TGTGCCAGCAGCCAGGGGGGAGCGGGAGTTGGCGACATTCAGTACTTC.

This chain links TRBV4-3 with TRBJ2-6, with a tentative D call TRBD2 (5 bases). This CDR3 contains 18 residues. In germline, CDR1 is LGHNA, CDR2 YSLEER. The V and J ends lost 0 bases and 2 bases respectively, with 14 bases between them. The CDR3, as DNA: TGCGCCAGCAGCCAAGAAAATATGGGAGTCACTGGGGCCAACGTCCTGACTTTC. Its protein product is CASSQENMGVTGANVLTF.

The CDR3 protein is CASSLDASNRGQFF. CDR3 sequence (DNA): TGTGCCAGCAGCTTAGATGCCTCGAACAGGGGACAGTTCTTC. V and J are TRBV11-3 and TRBJ2-1; 7 nucleotides agree with TRBD1. The CDR3 runs to 14 residues. Germline trimming cut 0 bases from V and 13 bases from J; bases unmatched to any gene: 9. CDR1 SGHNT and CDR2 YENEEA come from the germline V gene.

The V gene is TRBV7-9, the J gene TRBJ1-6; 7 bases match TRBD1. CDR3 length: 14 amino acids. J was trimmed by 8 bases and V by 6 bases; bases with no gene match: 7. Germline V gives CDR1 SEHNR, CDR2 FQNEAQ (reference sequence). The chain's CDR3 is CASSHRGSHSPLHF. CDR3 DNA: TGTGCCAGCAGTCACAGGGGTTCCCATTCACCCCTCCACTTT. Looking up the rest from reference TRBV7-9 and TRBJ1-6 gives the full variable domain: DTGVSQNPRHKITKRGQNVTFRCDPISEHNRLYWYRQTLGQGPEFLTYFQNEAQLEKSRLLSDRFSAERPKGSFSTLEIQRTEQGDSAMYLCASSHRGSHSPLHFGNGTRLTVT.

V and J are TRBV7-2 and TRBJ1-2; 7 bases fit TRBD1. This CDR3 region has 17 residues. J gave up 3 bases and V 5 bases, and 15 bases lay outside the gene matches. In germline, CDR1 is SGHTA, CDR2 FQGNSA. The CDR3 DNA sequence: TGTGCCAGCAGCCCGGGAAAAGGGGGCCTGGGAGACTATGGCTACACCTTC. It codes for CASSPGKGGLGDYGYTF.

The chain links TRBV19 to TRBJ2-7; the match to TRBD1 covers 7 bases. CDR1 is LNHDA and CDR2 is SQIVND in the germline V gene (reference sequence). V shed 5 bases, J shed 4 bases, and the junction held 8 bases outside the gene matches. CDR3 size: 14 residues. The CDR3 region is CASSPRGQSYEQYF. The CDR3, as DNA: TGTGCCAGTAGTCCTCGGGGACAGTCTTACGAGCAGTACTTC.

The chain carries TRBV4-3 and TRBJ1-5, with D possibly TRBD1 on 6 matching bases. This CDR3 region has 13 residues. Between the trimmed V and J ends, which lost 3 bases and 6 bases, there was a span of 9 bases. Looked up from germline, CDR1 is LGHNA and CDR2 is YSLEER. The DNA for the CDR3 is TGCGCCAGCAGCCATATACAGGGTCAGCCCCAGCATTTT. This encodes CASSHIQGQPQHF.

V usage is TRBV19 and J usage is TRBJ2-7, with D tentatively TRBD2 (6 bases). The CDR3 has 15 amino acids. V was shortened by 3 bases and J by 2 bases, with 14 bases between the two germline ends. The germline CDR1 and CDR2 sequences are LNHDA and SQIVND (reference sequence). The CDR3 protein is CASSIPGSPAYEQYF. CDR3 in DNA: TGTGCCAGTAGTATCCCCGGGAGCCCAGCCTACGAGCAGTACTTC.

V is TRBV5-8 and J is TRBJ1-4; no definite D call. Germline lookup yields CDR1 SGHTS and CDR2 YDEGEE. V lost 0 bases and J lost 7, with 19 bases in between. This CDR3 comprises 17 residues. The CDR3 DNA is TGTGCCAGCAGCTTGGGGGTGGCGCTGGGGATTCGTGAAAAACTGTTTTTT. The encoded protein is CASSLGVALGIREKLFF. Full variable domain (missing parts from reference TRBV5-8 and TRBJ1-4): EAGVTQSPTHLIKTRGQQATLRCSPISGHTSVYWYQQALGLGLQFLLWYDEGEERNRGNFPPRFSGRQFPNYSSELNVNALELEDSALYLCASSLGVALGIREKLFFGSGTQLSVL.

This clone was found once. This sequence joins TRBV19 and TRBJ2-5; TRBD1 is a possible D gene (6 bases). The germline CDR1 and CDR2 sequences are LNHDA and SQIVND (reference sequence). The CDR3 contains 13 residues. Trimming took 5 bases from V and 1 from J, leaving 8 bases between them. In nucleotides, the CDR3 is TGTGCCAGTAGTCCCAGGGGCCAAGAGACCCAGTACTTC. Amino acid sequence: CASSPRGQETQYF.

The chain couples TRBV29-1 to TRBJ1-5; 8 bases line up with TRBD1. J lost 2 bases, V lost 6 bases, and 18 bases had no gene match. CDR3 length: 18 amino acids. Germline V gene data show CDR1 as SQVTM and CDR2 as ANQGSEA. The CDR3 DNA reads as TGCAGCGTCGAAAGGGACAGGTCCGCCCGGGGTGGCAATCAGCCCCAGCATTTT. Its protein product is CSVERDRSARGGNQPQHF. Combining the CDR3 with reference TRBV29-1 and TRBJ1-5 gives the whole variable domain SAVISQKPSRDICQRGTSLTIQCQVDSQVTMMFWYRQQPGQSLTLIATANQGSEATYESGFVIDKFPISRPNLTFSTLTVSNMSPEDSSIYLCSVERDRSARGGNQPQHFGDGTRLSIL.